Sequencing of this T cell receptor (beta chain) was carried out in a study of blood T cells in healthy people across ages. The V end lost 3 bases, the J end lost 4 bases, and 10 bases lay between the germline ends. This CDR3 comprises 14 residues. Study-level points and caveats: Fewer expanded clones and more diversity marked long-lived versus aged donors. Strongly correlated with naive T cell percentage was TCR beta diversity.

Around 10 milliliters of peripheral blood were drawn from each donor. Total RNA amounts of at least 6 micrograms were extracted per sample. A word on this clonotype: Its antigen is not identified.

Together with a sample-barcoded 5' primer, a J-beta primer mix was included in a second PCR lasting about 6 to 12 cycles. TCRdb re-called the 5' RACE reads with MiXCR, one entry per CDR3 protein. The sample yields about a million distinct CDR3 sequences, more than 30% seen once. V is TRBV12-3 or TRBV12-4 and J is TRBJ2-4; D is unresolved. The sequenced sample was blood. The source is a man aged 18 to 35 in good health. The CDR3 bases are TGTGCCAGCAGTTTTGTGGTCAGTAAAAACATTCAGTACTTC. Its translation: CASSFVVSKNIQYF.